The 16 T cell receptor beta chains below all came from one sample that was sequenced in a study of T cell responses to AZD1222 COVID-19 vaccine. Repertoires were generated with immunoSEQ multiplex PCR, while TCRdb's copy carries only in-frame clones and drops some. The data contain about 110,000 clones, 82% of them singletons. The input for sequencing was peripheral blood, taken on day 0 of AZD1222 vaccination. The receptor set was obtained from an adult in good health.

CDR3 DNA sequence: TGCGCCAGCAGCCAAGATCCCACAGGGGACGCGGGTTTCTTCTATGGCTACACCTTC. This gives the protein CASSQDPTGDAGFFYGYTF. The chain carries TRBV4-3 and TRBJ1-2; 7 nucleotides agree with TRBD1. V shed 0 bases and J 4 bases; nucleotides not matched to a gene: 17. The CDR3 covers 19 residues. CDR1 is LGHNA, CDR2 YSLEER, per germline.

The rearrangement joins TRBV9 to TRBJ1-5; TRBD1 is a possible D gene (6 bases). Trimming took off 4 bases at V and 4 bases at J, with 18 bases between the two ends. In germline, CDR1 is SGDLS, CDR2 YYNGEE. This CDR3 region has 16 residues. The DNA of the CDR3 is TGTGCCAGCAGCTCTGGGGGCATGGGCCCGAATCAGCCCCAGCATTTT. It codes for CASSSGGMGPNQPQHF.

The chain uses TRBV13 and TRBJ1-2; no clear D. The CDR3 extends over 12 amino acids. Per germline, CDR1 PRHDT and CDR2 FYEKMQ (reference sequence). Trimming pared 1 base from V and 2 bases from J, leaving 2 bases between. The CDR3 region has the DNA TGTGCCAGCAGCTTAGTAAACTATGGCTACACCTTC. This encodes CASSLVNYGYTF.

CDR3 coding DNA: TGCGCCAGCAGCCCTGGGACAGGGGGCGCTTTGACTGAAGCTTTCTTT. Residues: CASSPGTGGALTEAFF. The gene calls are TRBV5-1 and TRBJ1-1, with TRBD1 matching over 12 bases. From germline, CDR1 is SGHRS and CDR2 YFSETQ. J gave up 5 bases and V 4 bases, and 9 bases lay outside the gene matches. The CDR3 is 16 residues long.

V and J are TRBV7-6 and TRBJ1-2; perhaps TRBD1 as D (5 bases). This CDR3 spans 14 amino acids. Germline V lookup: CDR1 SGHVS, CDR2 FNYEAQ. Trimming pared 10 bases from V and 7 bases from J, leaving 22 bases between. As DNA, the CDR3 is TGTGCCACGACACAGGTTACAGGACTGGGTGGCTACACCTTC. Encoded protein: CATTQVTGLGGYTF.

Only one count was recorded for this clone. The gene calls are TRBV4-1 and TRBJ1-2; 8 bases line up with TRBD1. Trimming took 0 bases from V and 5 from J; bases not matched to a gene: 11. Germline V lookup: CDR1 MGHRA, CDR2 YSYEKL. The CDR3 consists of 17 residues. CDR3 coding DNA: TGCGCCAGCAGCCAAGACGGACCTCCGGGACAGGTTTATGGCTACACCTTC. Translating gives CASSQDGPPGQVYGYTF.

This clone has a single count. The chain recombines TRBV7-9 with TRBJ2-5; D uncertain. Trimming took 3 bases from V and 2 from J, leaving 7 bases between them. CDR1 is SEHNR, CDR2 FQNEAQ, per germline (reference sequence). CDR3 length: 13 amino acids. The CDR3: CASSFMGQETQYF. The DNA for the CDR3 is TGTGCCAGCAGCTTTATGGGACAAGAGACCCAGTACTTC. The variable domain in full, with the rest retrieved from reference TRBV7-9 and TRBJ2-5, is DTGVSQNPRHKITKRGQNVTFRCDPISEHNRLYWYRQTLGQGPEFLTYFQNEAQLEKSRLLSDRFSAERPKGSFSTLEIQRTEQGDSAMYLCASSFMGQETQYFGPGTRLLVL.

The chain uses TRBV12-3 or TRBV12-4 and TRBJ1-2; 7 positions match TRBD1. This CDR3 region has 13 residues. With V trimmed by 3 bases and J by 4 bases, 2 bases remained unmatched. In nucleotides, the CDR3 is TGTGCCAGCAGTTTGGAGGGGGCCTATGGCTACACCTTC. Protein sequence: CASSLEGAYGYTF.

The chain employs TRBV6-2 or TRBV6-3 and TRBJ1-6; 7 nucleotides agree with TRBD1. The V and J ends lost 6 bases and 9 bases, in that order; junction bases with no gene match: 11. Germline assignment: CDR1 MNHEY and CDR2 SVGEGT. The CDR3 extends over 15 amino acids. CDR3 sequence reads: CASSQRTGGLSPLHF. CDR3 in DNA: TGTGCCAGCAGCCAGAGGACAGGAGGCCTTTCACCCCTCCACTTT.

V usage is TRBV27 and J usage is TRBJ1-4; TRBD1 matches at 8 bases. In germline, CDR1 is MNHEY, CDR2 SMNVEV (reference sequence). The V gene end was trimmed by 5 bases and the J gene end by 7 bases; junction bases not matched to a gene: 6. The CDR3 extends over 14 amino acids. For the CDR3, the DNA is TGTGCCAGCAGTACTCGGACAGGGACTGAAAAACTGTTTTTT. Its protein product is CASSTRTGTEKLFF.

This chain connects TRBV27 to TRBJ1-4; 8 bases fit TRBD1. The V segment lost 4 bases and the J segment 7 bases; nucleotides outside the gene matches: 5. Germline CDR1 and CDR2: MNHEY and SMNVEV (reference sequence). CDR3 length equals 14 residues. CDR3 nucleotides: TGTGCCAGCAGTTCCGGACAGGGCATTGAAAAACTGTTTTTT. It yields the protein CASSSGQGIEKLFF.

This clone was counted only a few times. This chain uses TRBV4-3 with TRBJ2-1, with TRBD2 matching 12 bases. Germline V gene data show CDR1 as LGHNA and CDR2 as YSLEER. V lost 0 bases and J lost 6; bases outside the gene matches: 6. This CDR3 is built from 17 residues. CDR3 in DNA: TGCGCCAGCAGCCAAGATCCGACTAGCGGGGGCCGCAATGAGCAGTTCTTC. Translation gives CASSQDPTSGGRNEQFF.

The V call is TRBV6-5, the J call TRBJ1-2; no clear D. V dropped 2 bases and J dropped 8 bases, with 9 bases sitting between them. The CDR3 loop spans 12 amino acids. CDR1 is MNHEY and CDR2 is SVGAGI in the germline V gene. Here the CDR3 DNA reads TGTGCCAGCAGTTACGCCGGGTCGGGCTACACCTTC. Encoded protein: CASSYAGSGYTF.

This clone was detected only a few times. The rearrangement uses TRBV3-1 (or the pseudogene TRBV3-2) and TRBJ1-5; D call uncertain. The germline gives CDR1 LGHDT, CDR2 YNNKEL (reference sequence). This CDR3 is built from 13 residues. Trimming cost V 1 base and J 12 bases, with 13 bases left between them. CDR3 in DNA: TGTGCCAGCAGCCAAGGAGGTTCCGCAGTCCAGCATTTT. This gives the protein CASSQGGSAVQHF.

This clone was seen a single time. This chain joins TRBV2 and TRBJ2-5; 7 bases are a match to TRBD1. V lost 5 bases, J lost 3 bases, and 9 bases stayed unmatched. The germline CDR1 and CDR2 sequences are SNHLY and FYNNEI. CDR3 size: 15 residues. CDR3 loop: CASSRDSINKETQYF. The CDR3 DNA sequence: TGTGCCAGCAGTCGGGACAGTATAAACAAAGAGACCCAGTACTTC.

The V and J genes are TRBV5-4 and TRBJ2-7, with D possibly matching TRBD2 (6 bases). V dropped 4 bases and J dropped 2 bases, with 16 bases sitting between them. Looked up from germline, CDR1 is SGHNT and CDR2 is YYREEE (reference sequence). The CDR3 is made up of 15 amino acids. The CDR3 DNA reads TGTGCCAGCAGCCTGGGGCGAGGAGGGGCCTACGAGCAGTACTTC. Encoded protein: CASSLGRGGAYEQYF. The whole variable domain, filled in from reference TRBV5-4 and TRBJ2-7, reads ETGVTQSPTHLIKTRGQQVTLRCSSQSGHNTVSWYQQALGQGPQFIFQYYREEENGRGNFPPRFSGLQFPNYSSELNVNALELDDSALYLCASSLGRGGAYEQYFGPGTRLTVT.